This TCR beta chain came from a study of T-cell reconstitution after alpha-beta-depleted transplantation in children. The CDR3 runs 16 residues. Trimming removed 4 bases from V and 0 bases from J, with 14 bases in between. The germline V gene encodes CDR1 SGHKS and CDR2 YYEKEE (reference sequence). For this clonotype: The antigen is unknown.

Library preparation (for TCRbeta) was performed with unique molecular identifiers. One entry per CDR3 protein, called by TCRdb with MiXCR from the PCR reads. This table has around 580,000 distinct CDR3 sequences, roughly 23% appearing once. Study-level points and caveats: By one year post-transplant, T-cell counts and diversity largely arose from T cells that were newly produced.

The genes are TRBV5-5 and TRBJ2-1; tentatively, D is TRBD2 (6 bases). This TCR came from a boy under three years old who had a stem cell transplant for acute myeloid leukemia, so the T cells may come from the graft donor. The input for sequencing was PBMCs, mostly from graft donor cells, taken 360 days after TCRalphabeta/CD19-depleted stem cell transplant. This chain's CDR3 is CASSARRDSSYNEQFF. Written as DNA, the CDR3 is TGTGCCAGCAGCGCCAGGCGGGATAGCTCCTACAATGAGCAGTTCTTC.